The clone carrying this T cell receptor (beta chain) occurred many times. Its antigen is currently unknown. Preparation of the TCRbeta library was carried out with unique molecular identifiers. TCRdb fed the PCR reads into MiXCR, producing one record per CDR3 protein. The profile shows around 200,000 distinct CDR3 sequences, roughly 10% of them singletons. This entry belongs to a study of T-cell reconstitution after alpha-beta-depleted transplantation in children. Study outcomes and limitations: Among T cells one year after transplant, newly produced cells accounted for most counts and diversity.

This CDR3 has 14 residues. Germline V lookup: CDR1 LGHDT, CDR2 YNNKEL (reference sequence). V shed 4 bases and J shed 4 bases, with 11 bases lying between them. Sequencing used PBMCs, obtained before TCRalphabeta/CD19-depleted stem cell transplant. The gene calls are TRBV3-1 and TRBJ2-1; perhaps TRBD1 as D (6 bases). The TCR originated in a child under two years old with acute myeloid leukemia, due to receive a stem cell transplant. CDR3 residues: CASSRVTGYNEQFF. CDR3 bases: TGTGCCAGCAGCCGAGTAACAGGGTACAATGAGCAGTTCTTC.